This is a list of T cell receptor beta chains from one sample in a study of blood T cell repertoires in COVID-19. Clones were read by immunoSEQ multiplex PCR, and TCRdb kept only the in-frame ones, dropping some. This table has 150,000 to 200,000 clones, 89% appearing once. The sequencing sample was made of peripheral blood. Source of these receptors: a man between 18 and 35 years old who had recovered from COVID-19. Both conserved end residues are part of each CDR3. Fields, in order: D gene, clone size, J gene, V gene, CDR3 protein, CDR3 DNA. The D gene is left open where the match is weak. The size entry is marked missing in some rows and otherwise reads once, few, many or a size class.

>TRBD2|NA|TRBJ2-7|TRBV4-3
CASSQDLTSALVEQYF
TGCGCCAGCAGCCAAGATCTTACTAGCGCCTTAGTGGAGCAGTACTTC
>NA|NA|TRBJ1-5|TRBV6-2/TRBV6-3
CASSYSNGRGNQPQHF
TGTGCCAGCAGTTACTCGAATGGCCGGGGCAATCAGCCCCAGCATTTT
>TRBD2|NA|TRBJ2-1|TRBV19
CASGDLGLAGGDYNEQFF
TGTGCCAGTGGGGATCTCGGTTTAGCGGGAGGGGACTACAATGAGCAGTTCTTC
>NA|NA|TRBJ2-6|TRBV28
CASSFGHLSGANVLTF
TGTGCCAGCAGTTTCGGACATCTCTCTGGGGCCAACGTCCTGACTTTC
>TRBD2|NA|TRBJ2-1|TRBV9
CASSSGLAGVNEQFF
TGTGCCAGCAGCTCCGGACTAGCGGGAGTCAATGAGCAGTTCTTC
>TRBD2|once|TRBJ2-1|TRBV7-7
CASSSDFYPSGRLNEQFF
TGTGCTAGCAGCTCCGACTTCTACCCTAGCGGGAGATTGAATGAGCAGTTCTTC
>NA|NA|TRBJ1-2|TRBV5-5
CASSLTGSLNYGYTF
TGTGCCAGCAGCTTGACCGGTAGCCTGAACTATGGCTACACCTTC
>NA|NA|TRBJ2-7|TRBV11-2
CAGTQSGSYEQYF
TGTGCAGGTACCCAAAGCGGCTCCTACGAGCAGTACTTC
>TRBD1|NA|TRBJ2-1|TRBV5-1
CASSIGQGPYNEQFF
TGCGCCAGCAGCATAGGACAGGGCCCATACAATGAGCAGTTCTTC
>TRBD2|NA|TRBJ2-3|TRBV3-1/TRBV3-2
CASSQEKTSGRTDTQYF
TGTGCCAGCAGCCAAGAGAAGACTAGCGGACGCACAGATACGCAGTATTTT
>NA|NA|TRBJ1-1|TRBV7-8
CASSLGGMGSTEAFF
TGTGCCAGCAGCTTAGGAGGGATGGGAAGCACTGAAGCTTTCTTT
>NA|few|TRBJ1-2|TRBV5-4
CASSLKQGTANYGYTF
TGTGCCAGCAGCTTGAAACAGGGCACAGCTAACTATGGCTACACCTTC
>TRBD2|few|TRBJ2-1|TRBV7-9
CASSLDPGGPVGEQFF
TGTGCCAGCAGCTTAGATCCGGGAGGGCCCGTGGGTGAGCAGTTCTTC
>TRBD2|NA|TRBJ2-7|TRBV4-2
CASSQEAGENGEQYF
TGTGCCAGCAGCCAGGAAGCGGGAGAGAATGGCGAGCAGTACTTC
>NA|NA|TRBJ1-3|TRBV9
CASSVGGSSGNTIYF
TGTGCCAGCAGCGTAGGAGGCAGCTCTGGAAACACCATATATTTT
>NA|NA|TRBJ1-1|TRBV6-1
CASSDLTRMNTEAFF
TGTGCCAGCAGTGACCTGACGAGGATGAACACTGAAGCTTTCTTT
>NA|NA|TRBJ2-7|TRBV5-4
CASSLNPAGTYEQYF
TGTGCCAGCAGCTTGAATCCCGCGGGAACCTACGAGCAGTACTTC
>TRBD1|NA|TRBJ1-3|TRBV19
CASSPTGGGNTIYF
TGTGCCAGTAGTCCGACAGGGGGTGGAAACACCATATATTTT
>NA|NA|TRBJ2-7|TRBV21-1
CASSPARTSGRTEQYF
TGTGCCAGCAGCCCCGCCCGGACTAGCGGGAGAACCGAGCAGTACTTC
>NA|NA|TRBJ2-7|TRBV6-1
CASSEQTGPYEQYF
TGTGCCAGCAGTGAACAGACAGGACCATACGAGCAGTACTTC